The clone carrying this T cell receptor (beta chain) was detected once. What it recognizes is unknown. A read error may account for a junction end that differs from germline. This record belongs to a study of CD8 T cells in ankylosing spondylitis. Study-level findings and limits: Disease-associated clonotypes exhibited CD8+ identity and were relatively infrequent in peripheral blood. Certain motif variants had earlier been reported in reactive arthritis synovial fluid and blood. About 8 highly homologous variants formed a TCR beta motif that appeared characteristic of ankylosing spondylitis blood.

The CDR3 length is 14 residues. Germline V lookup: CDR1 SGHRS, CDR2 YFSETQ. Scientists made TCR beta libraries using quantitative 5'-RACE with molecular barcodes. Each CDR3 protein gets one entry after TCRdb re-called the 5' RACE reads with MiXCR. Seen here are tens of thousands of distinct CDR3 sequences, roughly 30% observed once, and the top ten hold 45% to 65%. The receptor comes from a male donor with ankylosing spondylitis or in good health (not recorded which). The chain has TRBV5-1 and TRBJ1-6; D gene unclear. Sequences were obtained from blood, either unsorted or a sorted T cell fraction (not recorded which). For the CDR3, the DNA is TGCGCCAGCAGCTTTGTCAGTTTGGATTCCCCCCTCCACTTT. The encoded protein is CASSFVSLDSPLHF.